The present TCR beta chain was sequenced within a study of regulatory T cells in long-lasting Graves disease. General study points: Newly diagnosed disease favored TRBV20-1 and TRBJ2-1 over persistent disease.

CDR1 SGHAT and CDR2 FQNNGV come from the germline V gene. The J segment lost 3 bases and the V segment lost 5 bases, leaving 4 bases of the junction unmatched. This CDR3 region has 15 residues. Ten or more counts support this clonotype. Its antigen is not known. CDR3-region Arm-PCR and iRepertoire HTBI primers produced the TCR beta libraries. TCRdb reprocessed the multiplex PCR reads with MiXCR, giving one entry per CDR3 protein. The sample lists a few hundred thousand distinct CDR3 sequences; around 24% were seen once. Time point defined: persistent/refractory GD, antithyroid drugs over 5 years with positive TRAb. TCR sequences were obtained from RNA taken from PBMCs. A volume of around 8.7 milliliters of peripheral blood was collected in EDTA tubes.

Material: peripheral blood mononuclear cells (PBMCs), obtained when the disease was refractory, from a patient treated with antithyroid drugs. This rearrangement joins TRBV11-2 to TRBJ1-5, with 10 bases matching TRBD1. This receptor was obtained from a female donor with Graves disease. The CDR3 sequence: CASSRDRGINQPQHF. The CDR3 DNA reads as TGTGCCAGCAGCCGGGACAGGGGAATCAATCAGCCCCAGCATTTT.